The rows below give T cell receptor beta chains drawn from one sample of a study of blood T cell repertoires in COVID-19. Repertoires were generated with immunoSEQ multiplex PCR, while TCRdb's copy carries only in-frame clones and drops some. The sample holds over 150,000 clones, 70% to 85% seen once. Source material: peripheral blood. These receptors were obtained from a woman aged 45-60 years with acute or convalescent COVID-19. CDR3s include the opening cysteine and the closing phenylalanine or tryptophan. A D gene is named only where the DNA matches it firmly. For some rows the clone size is stated as once, few or many, or as a class when expanded; others skip it.

D	V	J	size	CDR3	DNA
.	TRBV21-1	TRBJ1-5	.	CASSFLRGPLISNQPQHF	TGTGCCAGCAGCTTCTTGAGGGGGCCCTTAATAAGCAATCAGCCCCAGCATTTT
.	TRBV12-3/TRBV12-4	TRBJ2-7	.	CASTGETYEQYF	TGTGCCAGCACAGGGGAAACCTACGAGCAGTACTTC
.	TRBV18	TRBJ2-7	.	CASSPTGGEEYF	TGTGCCAGCTCACCAACTGGGGGCGAGGAGTACTTC
TRBD2	TRBV12-5	TRBJ2-2	few	CASGLVPASGFFDSGELFF	TGTGCTAGTGGTTTGGTACCCGCTAGCGGGTTCTTCGATTCCGGGGAGCTGTTTTTT
TRBD2	TRBV3-1/TRBV3-2	TRBJ2-7	.	CATGTTYEQYF	TGTGCCACCGGGACTACATACGAGCAGTACTTC
TRBD1	TRBV6-5	TRBJ1-4	.	CASRTAGQVNEKLFF	TGTGCCAGCAGAACAGCGGGACAGGTGAATGAAAAACTGTTTTTT
.	TRBV6-5	TRBJ2-1	.	CASSYSGTYGAKQFF	TGTGCCAGCAGTTACTCGGGGACATATGGGGCTAAGCAGTTCTTC
.	TRBV5-4	TRBJ2-3	.	CASSLGQITDTQYF	TGTGCCAGCAGCTTGGGGCAGATCACAGATACGCAGTATTTT
.	TRBV7-8	TRBJ1-5	.	CASSLDGGSNQPQHF	TGTGCCAGCAGCTTAGACGGGGGAAGCAATCAGCCCCAGCATTTT
TRBD1	TRBV28	TRBJ1-3	once	CASRTPGQGNGNTIYF	TGTGCCAGCCGAACTCCTGGACAGGGTAATGGAAACACCATATATTTT
TRBD2	TRBV5-4	TRBJ2-5	.	CASSLEWGREDETQYF	TGTGCCAGCAGCTTGGAGTGGGGGAGGGAGGACGAGACCCAGTACTTC
TRBD1	TRBV5-6	TRBJ2-2	.	CASSLKGALNTGELFF	TGTGCCAGCAGCTTGAAGGGGGCGCTTAACACCGGGGAGCTGTTTTTT
.	TRBV7-8	TRBJ1-1	few	CASSLVVGKAFF	TGTGCCAGCAGCTTAGTGGTCGGGAAAGCTTTCTTT
.	TRBV30	TRBJ1-1	.	CAWSPGGPLDTEAFF	TGTGCCTGGAGTCCGGGGGGACCTTTGGACACTGAAGCTTTCTTT
TRBD2	TRBV5-1	TRBJ2-5	once	CASSPNTGGIAGGETQYF	TGCGCCAGCAGCCCAAATACAGGGGGAATAGCGGGAGGCGAGACCCAGTACTTC
TRBD1	TRBV2	TRBJ1-1	.	CASSKDRETEAFF	TGTGCCAGCAGTAAAGACAGGGAGACTGAAGCTTTCTTT
TRBD2	TRBV30	TRBJ2-1	few	CAWSVGLAGKNEQFF	TGTGCCTGGAGTGTGGGACTAGCGGGTAAGAATGAGCAGTTCTTC
TRBD1	TRBV7-2	TRBJ1-1	few	CASSVTGGPTEAFF	TGTGCCAGCAGCGTTACAGGGGGCCCGACTGAAGCTTTCTTT
TRBD2	TRBV29-1	TRBJ2-2	.	CSVWGGGPQNTGELFF	TGCAGCGTTTGGGGGGGAGGGCCGCAGAACACCGGGGAGCTGTTTTTT
.	TRBV4-1	TRBJ1-4	.	CASSPQPTVNEKLFF	TGCGCCAGCAGCCCACAACCGACAGTTAATGAAAAACTGTTTTTT
.	TRBV7-6	TRBJ1-1	.	CASSLGTKAQGTEAFF	TGTGCCAGCAGCTTAGGAACGAAGGCCCAGGGTACTGAAGCTTTCTTT
TRBD1	TRBV5-5	TRBJ2-7	.	CASSSFSGTGSYEQYF	TGTGCCAGCAGCTCCTTCTCCGGGACAGGGTCCTACGAGCAGTACTTC
.	TRBV27	TRBJ1-2	.	CASSFRDWAQGGYTF	TGTGCCAGCAGTTTCAGGGATTGGGCTCAGGGTGGCTACACCTTC
.	TRBV19	TRBJ1-4	.	CASSRGLEEKLFF	TGTGCCAGTAGTAGGGGGCTAGAAGAAAAACTGTTTTTT
.	TRBV7-2	TRBJ2-1	few	CASSPLGASGTSEQFF	TGTGCCAGCAGCCCCTTGGGGGCTAGCGGAACTTCTGAGCAGTTCTTC
TRBD2	TRBV5-1	TRBJ2-3	few	CASSATSGAVRVTDTQYF	TGCGCCAGCAGCGCGACTAGCGGGGCCGTGCGTGTCACAGATACGCAGTATTTT
TRBD1	TRBV7-8	TRBJ1-1	.	CASSGRQGLSTEAFF	TGTGCCAGCAGCGGCCGACAGGGTTTGAGCACTGAAGCTTTCTTT
TRBD2	TRBV5-8	TRBJ2-4	.	CASSLGLAGGIAKNIQYF	TGTGCCAGCAGCTTGGGACTAGCGGGGGGAATAGCCAAAAACATTCAGTACTTC
.	TRBV2	TRBJ2-7	.	CASKSEGGRGEQYF	TGTGCCAGCAAGAGCGAGGGGGGGCGCGGAGAGCAGTACTTC
.	TRBV3-1/TRBV3-2	TRBJ1-6	few	CASSPLAGSSYNSPLHF	TGTGCCAGCAGCCCCCTGGCGGGGAGCTCCTATAATTCACCCCTCCACTTT
TRBD2	TRBV2	TRBJ2-1	once	CASSERRGSSYNEQFF	TGTGCCAGCAGTGAAAGGCGGGGGAGCTCCTACAATGAGCAGTTCTTC
TRBD2	TRBV19	TRBJ2-2	.	CASSVIAGARKDTGELFF	TGTGCCAGTAGTGTGATAGCGGGGGCCCGGAAAGACACCGGGGAGCTGTTTTTT
TRBD2	TRBV9	TRBJ2-3	.	CASSGNSGGPDTQYF	TGTGCCAGCAGCGGAAATAGCGGGGGGCCAGATACGCAGTATTTT
.	TRBV5-1	TRBJ1-2	few	CASSLEGDYGYTF	TGCGCCAGCAGCTTGGAGGGAGACTATGGCTACACCTTC